This T cell receptor (beta chain) was obtained from a study of T-cell memory formation after mild COVID-19. For the study at large: TCR clusters were mostly confined to one donor each. General study findings and limits: Memory cells collected pre-infection included some clones that later responded, suggesting cross-reactive memory joined.

Concerning this clonotype itself: The antigen remains unidentified.

Using constant-segment primers, 5'RACE produced TCR alpha and TCR beta cDNA libraries carrying sample barcodes and UMIs. TCRdb recomputed calls from the 5' RACE reads with MiXCR, one row per CDR3 protein. The sample has about 270,000 distinct CDR3 sequences, approximately 15% seen once. The V and J ends lost 5 bases and 6 bases, in that order; junction bases with no gene match: 8. From germline, CDR1 is MNHEY and CDR2 SVGEGT. The CDR3 covers 15 residues. This TCR was sampled from an adult woman who had mild COVID-19 (a few samples of this study predate the infection). Cell type and time point are not known. Input material: PBMCs or a T cell subset sorted from them (not recorded which). The chain carries TRBV6-2 or TRBV6-3 and TRBJ2-2, with 8 bases fitting TRBD2. The CDR3 loop reads CASSRYSGISGELFF. Written as DNA, the CDR3 is TGTGCCAGCAGTCGTTATAGCGGGATTTCCGGGGAGCTGTTTTTT.